This TCR beta chain was recorded in a study of T cell repertoires in ileal Crohn's disease. In the study overall: Less than 40% were active smokers at surgery; median disease duration was approximately 8.5 years. Findings and limits, study-wide: Compared with CD4 T cells, sorted CD8 cells carried more expanded clones.

Libraries were prepared by immunoSEQ multiplex PCR; TCRdb keeps only in-frame clonotypes and omits some of them. The sample lists 15,000 to 20,000 clones; about 93% were seen once. A note on this clone: Its cognate antigen is unknown.

In germline, CDR1 is SGHAT, CDR2 FQNNGV. CDR3 length: 18 amino acids. V was clipped by 2 bases and J by 0 bases, with 14 bases between them. The chain employs TRBV11-2 and TRBJ2-6, with D hard to call. The sample taken for sequencing was ileal tissue. The clonotype originates from an adult with Crohn's disease. This CDR3 is CASSLWHSTFSGANVLTF. The CDR3 DNA follows: TGTGCCAGCAGCTTATGGCACAGTACTTTCTCTGGGGCCAACGTCCTGACTTTC.